Following are 27 T cell receptor beta chains from one sample sequenced in a study of identical twins. MiXCR, run by TCRdb on the 5' RACE reads, gives a single entry per CDR3 protein. The sample includes around 480,000 distinct CDR3 sequences, approximately 15% seen only once; the top ten take about 0.54%. These records were also assigned to another study, of yellow fever vaccine responses in identical twins.

Source material: CD4+ T cells sorted from blood. These receptor sequences come from a woman under 30 in good health.

V usage is TRBV19 and J usage is TRBJ2-1; 7 bases match TRBD2. Germline V gene sequence: CDR1 LNHDA, CDR2 SQIVND (reference sequence). V gave up 7 bases and J gave up 3 bases; unmatched junction bases: 9. The CDR3 has 15 amino acids. CDR3 protein: CASTPPGGYYNEQFF. The CDR3 nucleotides read TGTGCCAGTACCCCCCCGGGGGGATACTACAATGAGCAGTTCTTC.

The chain links TRBV5-1 to TRBJ2-3, with 16 bases lining up with TRBD2. Germline V gives CDR1 SGHRS, CDR2 YFSETQ. The V gene end was trimmed by 3 bases and the J gene end by 2 bases; junction bases not matched to a gene: 6. CDR3 size: 18 residues. CDR3 region: CASSSGLAGGPPTDTQYF. CDR3 nucleotide sequence: TGCGCCAGCAGCTCGGGACTAGCGGGGGGGCCCCCCACAGATACGCAGTATTTT.

This clonotype was seen a few times. The chain has TRBV12-3 or TRBV12-4 and TRBJ1-5; D unresolved. The CDR3 consists of 14 residues. Trimming shortened V by 2 bases and J by 9 bases, and 14 bases separated the two germline ends. The CDR3 loop reads CASSLSPNEAPQHF. CDR3 bases: TGTGCCAGCAGTTTATCTCCGAATGAGGCGCCCCAGCATTTT.

The sample holds a few counts of this clonotype. This chain links TRBV12-3 or TRBV12-4 with TRBJ2-3; the match to TRBD1 covers 10 bases. This CDR3 comprises 17 residues. Losses at the gene ends were 3 bases for V and 6 bases for J; bases not matched to a gene: 12. The CDR3 nucleotides read TGTGCCAGCAGTTTGGTAGTGGGGACAGGGGTAACTGATACGCAGTATTTT. Residues: CASSLVVGTGVTDTQYF.

This clonotype was observed many times. This rearrangement joins TRBV10-3 to TRBJ2-5; D perhaps matches TRBD2 (6 bases). This CDR3 comprises 15 residues. Germline CDR1 reads ENHRY; CDR2 reads SYGVKD. Trimming left V 10 bases short and J 4 bases short, with 22 bases between. The CDR3 here is CATQNRVSEGETQYF. Written as DNA, the CDR3 is TGTGCCACTCAGAACCGGGTTTCGGAGGGAGAGACCCAGTACTTC.

This chain links TRBV3-1 with TRBJ2-4; tentative D call: TRBD2 (5 bases). V lost 3 bases and J lost 3, with 12 bases in between. There are 15 residues in the CDR3. Germline values: CDR1 LGHDT, CDR2 YNNKEL (reference sequence). The CDR3 reads CASSQRGGIKNIQYF. The CDR3 region has the DNA TGTGCCAGCAGCCAGAGAGGAGGTATCAAAAACATTCAGTACTTC.

The rearrangement links TRBV5-1 to TRBJ2-1; D may be TRBD2 (6 bases). Germline V lookup: CDR1 SGHRS, CDR2 YFSETQ. There are 15 residues in the CDR3. V was cut by 7 bases and J by 4 bases, with 18 bases left in between. The CDR3 reads CASSPGLSLYNEQFF. Here the CDR3 DNA reads TGCGCCAGCTCCCCGGGACTTAGCCTTTACAATGAGCAGTTCTTC.

This clonotype was found a few times. This chain uses TRBV30 with TRBJ2-3; D perhaps matches TRBD2 (6 bases). Germline CDR1 and CDR2: GTSNPN and SVGIG (reference sequence). The CDR3 is 13 residues long. V dropped 3 bases and J dropped 1 base, with 8 bases sitting between them. For the CDR3, the DNA is TGTGCCTGGAGCGGGAGAGGCACAGATACGCAGTATTTT. The encoded protein is CAWSGRGTDTQYF.

This clonotype was detected only once. The V gene is TRBV4-1, the J gene TRBJ2-7; D gene ambiguous. The CDR3 covers 15 residues. CDR1 is MGHRA, CDR2 YSYEKL, per germline. Trimming shortened V by 0 bases and J by 3 bases, and 12 bases separated the two germline ends. Here the CDR3 reads CASSQEPTSIYEQYF. Here the CDR3 DNA reads TGCGCCAGCAGCCAAGAGCCAACCTCCATCTACGAGCAGTACTTC.

In this sample, this clonotype turned up many times. The V and J genes are TRBV11-2 and TRBJ2-1; D is perhaps TRBD1 or TRBD2 (8 bases each). The CDR3 is 20 residues long. V was trimmed by 4 bases and J by 3 bases, leaving 28 bases between them. Germline loops: CDR1 SGHAT, CDR2 FQNNGV. The CDR3 protein is CASSSPEQGGIAGNYNEQFF. In DNA, the CDR3 is TGTGCCAGCAGCTCTCCTGAACAGGGGGGGATAGCGGGAAACTACAATGAGCAGTTCTTC.

This clonotype was detected a few times. CDR3 loop: CASSLGAQSPLHF. CDR3 coding DNA: TGCGCCAGCAGCTTGGGGGCCCAATCACCCCTCCACTTT. The V call is TRBV5-1, the J call TRBJ1-6, with D uncertain. The CDR3 is 13 residues long. The germline CDR1 and CDR2 sequences are SGHRS and YFSETQ. V was clipped by 0 bases and J by 10 bases, with 8 bases between them.

This clonotype was counted only a few times. The chain links TRBV6-1 to TRBJ2-7; 10 positions match TRBD2. Germline trimming cut 6 bases from V and 0 bases from J; bases unmatched to any gene: 8. Germline V CDR1 and CDR2: MNHNS, SASEGT. The CDR3 is 16 residues long. Here the CDR3 DNA reads TGTGCCAGCAGAGGACTGACTAGCGGGTCCTCCTACGAGCAGTACTTC. It codes for CASRGLTSGSSYEQYF.

This clonotype was detected a few times. V usage is TRBV6-5 and J usage is TRBJ1-2, with D tentatively TRBD1 (6 bases). The germline V gene encodes CDR1 MNHEY and CDR2 SVGAGI. V lost 4 bases to trimming and J lost 0 bases, with 12 bases between them. The CDR3 spans 15 residues. In DNA form, the CDR3 reads TGTGCCAGCAGTTTCAACAGGGAAGCTAACTATGGCTACACCTTC. This encodes CASSFNREANYGYTF.

The chain uses TRBV6-1 and TRBJ2-3; D is possibly TRBD2 (5 bases). CDR3 length: 16 amino acids. Trimming shortened V by 0 bases and J by 6 bases, and 16 bases separated the two germline ends. Germline V CDR1 and CDR2: MNHNS, SASEGT. The CDR3 nucleotides are TGTGCCAGCAGTGAAGCGCTACGGGGTACGCGGGATACGCAGTATTTT. Protein product: CASSEALRGTRDTQYF.

The V and J genes are TRBV7-9 and TRBJ2-7, with TRBD2 identical over 10 bases. V shed 5 bases, J shed 0 bases, and the junction held 10 bases outside the gene matches. The CDR3 extends over 17 amino acids. Per germline, CDR1 SEHNR and CDR2 FQNEAQ (reference sequence). The CDR3, as DNA: TGTGCCAGCAGCCCCTTTAAGGCTAGCGGGGGCTCCTACGAGCAGTACTTC. Amino acids: CASSPFKASGGSYEQYF. The whole variable domain, remainder taken from reference TRBV7-9 and TRBJ2-7, is DTGVSQNPRHKITKRGQNVTFRCDPISEHNRLYWYRQTLGQGPEFLTYFQNEAQLEKSRLLSDRFSAERPKGSFSTLEIQRTEQGDSAMYLCASSPFKASGGSYEQYFGPGTRLTVT.

This clonotype occurred a few times. The rearrangement uses TRBV5-1 and TRBJ2-1; 7 bases match TRBD1. CDR1 and CDR2 from the germline V gene are SGHRS and YFSETQ. The J segment lost 9 bases and the V segment lost 4 bases, leaving 13 bases of the junction unmatched. There are 15 residues in the CDR3. CDR3: CASSRQGEVQVEQFF. The CDR3 region has the DNA TGCGCCAGCAGCCGGCAGGGGGAAGTTCAGGTTGAGCAGTTCTTC. Combining the CDR3 with reference TRBV5-1 and TRBJ2-1 gives the whole variable domain KAGVTQTPRYLIKTRGQQVTLSCSPISGHRSVSWYQQTPGQGLQFLFEYFSETQRNKGNFPGRFSGRQFSNSRSEMNVSTLELGDSALYLCASSRQGEVQVEQFFGPGTRLTVL.

This clonotype was seen at least ten times. The V and J genes are TRBV5-1 and TRBJ2-5; D is perhaps TRBD2 (5 bases). The CDR3 consists of 16 residues. Germline V gene sequence: CDR1 SGHRS, CDR2 YFSETQ. The V gene lost 1 base and the J gene lost 4 bases, with 17 bases spanning the gap. CDR3 loop: CASSLPDRGGGETQYF. The CDR3 DNA reads as TGCGCCAGCAGCTTGCCGGATAGAGGTGGAGGAGAGACCCAGTACTTC.

The J gene is TRBJ2-5, the V gene TRBV11-1; TRBD2 agrees at 11 bases. The CDR3 is 18 amino acids. Germline loops: CDR1 SGHAT, CDR2 FQDESV (reference sequence). V lost 5 bases to trimming and J lost 4 bases; unmatched junction nucleotides: 15. The DNA for the CDR3 is TGTGCCAGCAGCCCCCCCGGCCCGGGACTAGCGGTCATAGAGACCCAGTACTTC. Protein sequence: CASSPPGPGLAVIETQYF.

The genes are TRBV6-5 and TRBJ2-7; D possibly uses TRBD1 or TRBD2 (5 bases each). Trimming stripped 6 bases from V and 6 bases from J, with 9 bases between. The CDR3 spans 11 residues. CDR1 and CDR2 (germline): MNHEY, SVGAGI. In DNA form, the CDR3 reads TGTGCCAGCAGGGGACCGCTCGAGCAGTACTTC. Protein sequence: CASRGPLEQYF.

This clonotype was observed a few times. The chain links TRBV9 to TRBJ2-5; 9 bases agree with TRBD2. The CDR3 is 15 amino acids. V dropped 4 bases and J dropped 9; count of bases not matched to a gene: 13. Germline V CDR1 and CDR2: SGDLS, YYNGEE. The CDR3 protein is CASSLAGSPQEAQYF. CDR3 in DNA: TGTGCCAGCAGCCTAGCGGGGAGCCCCCAGGAGGCCCAGTACTTC.

The CDR3 coding sequence is TGCAGCGCAGGGACAGTCAAAAACATTCAGTACTTC. As protein: CSAGTVKNIQYF. This chain links TRBV29-1 with TRBJ2-4, with 7 nucleotides matching TRBD1. Trimming removed 7 bases from V and 3 bases from J; junction bases left unmatched: 3. The germline gives CDR1 SQVTM, CDR2 ANQGSEA. CDR3 length: 12 residues.

The rearrangement uses TRBV19 and TRBJ2-5; D is unclear. The germline CDR1 and CDR2 sequences are LNHDA and SQIVND (reference sequence). This CDR3 has 13 residues. V lost 1 base and J 3 bases, leaving 6 bases between the germline ends. The CDR3 DNA reads as TGTGCCAGTAGTATAGTTAGTGAAGAGACCCAGTACTTC. Translated, it gives CASSIVSEETQYF.

The V call is TRBV4-3, the J call TRBJ2-1; the D gene could be TRBD1 or TRBD2 (5 bases each). The CDR3 extends over 13 amino acids. Trimming left V 0 bases short and J 8 bases short, with 8 bases between. Germline V gene sequence: CDR1 LGHNA, CDR2 YSLEER. In nucleotides, the CDR3 is TGCGCCAGCAGCCAAGATTTGGGGGATGAGCAGTTCTTC. Translated, it gives CASSQDLGDEQFF.

The J gene is TRBJ1-6, the V gene TRBV5-1; D not certain. Germline-derived CDR1 and CDR2 are SGHRS and YFSETQ. Trimming left V 4 bases short and J 10 bases short, with 15 bases between. This CDR3 contains 14 residues. CDR3 region: CASSPWNSRSPLHF. The CDR3 coding sequence is TGCGCCAGCAGCCCTTGGAATAGCCGATCACCCCTCCACTTT.

The V gene is TRBV3-1, the J gene TRBJ1-2; no definite D call. The V gene's germline CDR1 is LGHDT and CDR2 YNNKEL (reference sequence). Trimming took 0 bases from V and 4 from J, leaving 21 bases between them. The CDR3 runs 18 residues. CDR3: CASSQERRIGSNFYGYTF. CDR3 DNA sequence: TGTGCCAGCAGCCAAGAGAGACGGATAGGGAGCAACTTCTATGGCTACACCTTC.

The chain employs TRBV4-1 and TRBJ2-3; TRBD2 might be the D (6 bases). Germline assignment: CDR1 MGHRA and CDR2 YSYEKL. The V end was cut by 4 bases, the J end by 8 bases, with 19 bases between. This CDR3 has 15 residues. The CDR3 region is CASSPVAVKFGTQYF. The CDR3, as DNA: TGCGCCAGCAGCCCCGTAGCGGTCAAATTCGGTACGCAGTATTTT.

This clonotype was detected only a few times. The rearrangement joins TRBV20-1 to TRBJ2-1, with 10 bases that match TRBD2. V shed 4 bases, J shed 9 bases, and the junction held 9 bases outside the gene matches. From germline, CDR1 is DFQATT and CDR2 SNEGSKA (reference sequence). CDR3 length: 14 amino acids. CDR3 DNA sequence: TGCAGTGCTATAGAGACTAGCGGGTTTATTGAGCAGTTCTTC. Translating it yields CSAIETSGFIEQFF.